This T cell receptor beta chain was captured in a study of cytomegalovirus exposure and HLA in healthy donors (dated by TCRdb to 2017 to 2019). Looking at the study overall: An earlier analysis of approximately 600 of the donors reported 250 to 350 Gb of sequence data and 117 million unique TCR beta sequences from about 200 million T cells. The study aimed to test whether cataloging public T cell receptors could reveal signatures of past pathogen exposure. The study used immunosequencing to profile the T cell repertoires of approximately 640 subjects and linked those repertoires to cytomegalovirus serostatus. Genome-wide SNP genotypes for about 55% of the 666 donors were used in a later genetic analysis, which treated that subset as a discovery cohort. Typing coverage varied by locus: 629-630 donors for A, B, C, DRB1 and DQB1; approximately 500 for DQA1; more than 600 for DPA1; roughly 470 for DPB1. A later analysis re-examined previously published TCR beta repertoires from about 670 donors and added high-resolution HLA genotyping to investigate patterns of TCR occurrence. Among about 370 genotyped donors of the cohort, an average of approximately 200,000 unique TCR beta nucleotide sequences was sequenced per donor, of which about 18% were non-productive. Donor age, sex, ethnicity and CMV serostatus were collected together with the repertoire data. All discovery cohort repertoires had been generated using a single sequencing platform. Rather than using new phenotypic data, the later analysis identified candidate immune exposures from TCR beta sequences and from how often those sequences occurred across donors. About 5 DR-DQ haplotypes were handled as single units for association and clustering, since linkage in the cohort was strong. Around 300 gigabases of sequencing data and 78 million or so unique TCR sequences were included in an early release covering about 620 HLA-typed donors. Along with the approximately 670-subject first cohort, a separate validation cohort of 120 different subjects was used. Class I and class II HLA loci were covered by the typing at four-digit resolution. In an earlier analysis of 587 of the donors, high-throughput TCR beta sequencing was used to judge whether each TCR beta V gene segment behaved as functional or pseudogenic. Of the 300 to 450 genotyped donors, 75% to 85% were placed in the genetic ancestry cluster associated with self-reported Caucasian donors. The study combined high-throughput TCR immunosequencing, statistical association of individual TCRs with disease status, and machine learning to predict cytomegalovirus infection status.

Libraries were prepared through the immunoSEQ multiplex PCR assay. For the multiplex PCR, a mixture combining 60 forward primers for TCR Vbeta segments and 13 reverse primers for TCR Jbeta segments was used. A multiplex PCR assay on genomic DNA amplified the CDR3 region of rearranged TCR beta genes. The amplified TCR beta libraries were sequenced on the Illumina HiSeq System as 87-base-pair reads. The authors' pipeline ran thus. A later analysis counted tens of millions of unique TCR beta chains across the 500 to 850 repertoires, and 10 million to 11 million of these chains were shared by at least two donors. Raw reads were error-corrected and collapsed into unique sequences with a nearest-neighbor algorithm that merged closely related sequences to remove PCR and sequencing errors. V, D and J gene segments were assigned by aligning CDR3 sequences to IMGT reference sequences. Each retained sequence needed at least a six-nucleotide match to both a V gene segment and a J gene segment. Rearrangements were called productive when the CDR3 lacked stop codons and stayed in frame with V and J; all others were non-productive. CDR3 was defined according to IMGT convention as the region running from the second conserved V-encoded cysteine to the conserved J-encoded phenylalanine. The earlier analysis of roughly 590 of the donors excluded sequences that lacked an unambiguous match to a single V gene segment. In an earlier analysis of 500 to 750 of the donors, V segments were called functional above 56.7% productive rearrangements and were called segregating when the between-donor standard deviation exceeded 5%. A statistical classification framework was developed to diagnose cytomegalovirus status using the catalog of TCR beta chain sequences. In a later analysis, TCR nucleotide sequences were compared against IMGT/GENE-DB human TR gene sequences so that V and J genes could be assigned. The TCRdist pipeline was used in a later analysis to assign CDR3 sequences and most-parsimonious VDJ recombination scenarios. In a later analysis, each TCR beta chain was defined by its CDR3 amino acid sequence together with its V-gene family, and reads lacking a unique V-gene family were excluded. As a way to deal with suspected cross-contamination and a sequencing artifact, a later analysis dropped roughly 620 nucleotide sequences that were highly shared and had low generation probability. For each public chain, a later analysis derived a clonal expansion index from normalized ranks of inferred template counts within each repertoire. In a later analysis, generation probabilities were computed using a VDJ recombination model fitted to out-of-frame rearrangements, and the results were checked against IGoR. Hypergeometric tests were used in a later analysis to score TCR-TCR, TCR-HLA and TCR-CMV co-occurrence, with a repertoire-size bias correction applied to the TCR pairs. A later analysis estimated false discovery rates by permuting HLA or CMV assignments 20 times. In a later analysis, co-occurring TCRs were grouped using DBSCAN, and TCRdist sequence similarity was added for clustering within HLA-allele-positive subsets. For co-occurrence clustering, repertoires with fewer than 30,000 or more than 120,000 public chains were excluded, along with five repertoires with anomalous nucleotide sharing. Drawn from immuneACCESS, this table holds only the in-frame rearrangements with V and J called that TCRdb kept. Clones are partly lost; checked studies trace under half to an unresolved V gene and leave the rest unexplained. The DNA gave D and trimming, while V, J and clone size come from that table. The sample profile shows around 160,000 clones; roughly 85% of them were found once. The ten largest clones add up to over 12% of the sample.

On the study overall, not on this receptor specifically: Linkage disequilibrium might explain the correlated functional status among segregating V segments, but an unknown experimental factor could not be excluded. In a later analysis, the rate of TCR association differed among HLA loci, with DRB1 alleles having the most associated TCRs and HLA-C alleles having the fewest. Because the 87-base-pair reads could not distinguish some IMGT-functional V segments, including TRBV6-2 and TRBV6-3, those segments were excluded. In a later analysis, several top co-occurrence clusters were reported to appear linked to parvovirus B19, influenza, CMV and Epstein-Barr virus. The presence/absence analyses assumed that sequencing depth was roughly uniform across donors, and that assumption may not be true. Immune exposure information for the cohort was limited to CMV serostatus. Compared with equally common non-associated chains, HLA-associated TCR beta chains in a later analysis were more clonally expanded and had lower generation probabilities. Strong co-occurrence of HLA alleles, especially DR and DQ, made assigning TCR associations to individual alleles difficult. HLA typing was unavailable for some donors at each locus, so association tests used only the typed subset. The study listed over 150 TCR beta chains as associated with cytomegalovirus. The authors suggested that the approach could potentially be generalized to other disease states and immunological phenotypes. In a later analysis, some 17,000 TCR beta sequences were associated with specific HLA alleles at a false discovery rate of 0.05. Roughly 15 rarely observed V segments, including chromosome 9 orphons, were excluded from the earlier analysis of approximately 500 of the donors because counts were too low. A later genetic analysis associated a missense DCLRE1C variant with V-gene and J-gene trimming of TCR beta chains, and an independent cohort replicated the association. Most TCR sequences were seen in very few donors, while some public TCRs were found in many individuals. The sequencing pipeline was judged likely to have produced a cluster of highly shared sequence variants as a technical artifact. Cytomegalovirus status was reported to be diagnosed by the classifier with high specificity and sensitivity in both the original and validation cohorts. Three of the identified cytomegalovirus-associated TCR beta chains were confirmed in vitro to be specific for cytomegalovirus antigens. In an earlier analysis of 587 of the donors, most TCR beta V segments appeared in productive rearrangements about 87% or about 30% of the time, broadly matching IMGT annotations. Only TCR beta chains were sequenced in this cohort, and the absence of alpha or paired-chain data limited detectable features. Most CMV-associated TCR beta chains appeared to be HLA-restricted in a later analysis, and the HLA associations seemed to be driven largely by CMV exposure. Compared with the roughly 670-donor mean, donors in an Asian-associated ancestry cluster had fewer N-insertions in productive TCRs, according to a later genetic analysis. A further reported finding was that TCR beta sequences accurately predicted the HLA-A and HLA-B alleles for most subjects in the first cohort.

Worth noting for this clone: Its binding antigen is unknown. No base-level quality is on record; no much larger clone is a single base apart.

The CDR3 starts with the cysteine, ends with the phenylalanine, and has 16 residues. Only the CDR3 DNA is retained, 48 bases long and in frame from the first base. V gives up 3 bases and J gives up 2 bases, and the segment between their germline ends measures 17 bases. The germline V gene (reference sequence) sets CDR1 to SGHNT and CDR2 to YYREEE. The cohort comprised 666 healthy bone marrow donors. At the time of sampling, every cohort member was nominally healthy, though immune exposures that went unrecorded were likely present. The donor was CMV seropositive and was included in the group of 250 to 300 seropositive cohort members. Every donor gave a peripheral blood sample, and the peripheral blood mononuclear cells from that sample were used for TCR beta sequencing. The Qiagen DNeasy Blood Extraction Kit was used to extract genomic DNA from the blood cell samples.

The sequence came from a middle-aged man in good health and CMV-seropositive. The rearrangement joined TRBV5-4 to TRBJ1-1; matching of 6 bases hints at TRBD1 as the D gene. What was sequenced was PBMCs. CDR3 protein: CASSYGGAVRNTEAFF. At the DNA level, the sequence is TGTGCCAGCAGCTACGGGGGGGCAGTTAGAAACACTGAAGCTTTCTTT.